This T cell receptor (beta chain) was recovered during a study of metastatic and nonmetastatic thyroid tumors. The CDR3 consists of 15 residues. V lost 6 bases to trimming and J lost 4 bases; unmatched junction nucleotides: 6. Germline V gene lookup returns CDR1 SGHVS and CDR2 FNYEAQ. Treatment of any kind had been given to no patient before thyroid surgery. TCRdb redid the clone calls on the PCR reads using MiXCR. In the table there are about 32,000 clones, around a third of which are singletons. This chain connects TRBV7-6 to TRBJ2-2, with 9 bases lining up with TRBD2. Sequences were obtained from tumor tissue. This TCR was recovered from a female donor with papillary thyroid cancer or a benign thyroid nodule (not recorded which). Some clones in this sample may be carry-over from other donors' samples. CDR3 sequence: CASSRGGVGTGELFF. The CDR3 DNA reads as TGTGCCAGCAGTCGCGGGGGGGTAGGCACCGGGGAGCTGTTTTTT.